This entry concerns a single TCR beta chain. Its specificity is unknown. This specimen belongs to a study of OX40 agonist ivuxolimab in advanced cancers. Study-wide context: Partial responses were achieved by three patients, of whom one had hepatocellular carcinoma and two had cutaneous melanoma. The study, taken as a whole, reports: CD8+ T cells showed, on average, more clonal expansion than CD4+ cells. CD4+ and CD8+ T cells in blood underwent clonal expansion by week 6 at 0.1 to 3.0 mg/kg.

From germline, CDR1 is LGHNT and CDR2 FRNRAP. Between the trimmed V and J ends, which lost 4 bases and 2 bases, there was a span of 16 bases. The CDR3 contains 16 residues. Patients with a history of autoimmune disease or on systemic immunosuppression were excluded. Assay used: immunoSEQ multiplex PCR; TCRdb lists only in-frame clones, some missing. The sample comprises fewer than 100,000 clones, 85% to 95% of which are singletons, and 6.2% rests with the top ten. This clonotype was obtained from an adult with an advanced solid tumor such as melanoma, head and neck, liver or kidney cancer. The sample was CD4+ or CD8+ T cells sorted from blood, taken in a trial of the OX40 agonist ivuxolimab. The chain joins TRBV12-5 to TRBJ2-3, with D maybe TRBD1 (6 bases). CDR3 coding DNA: TGTGCTAGTGGTTCCTCACCAGACAGGTACACAGATACGCAGTATTTT. Its protein product is CASGSSPDRYTDTQYF.